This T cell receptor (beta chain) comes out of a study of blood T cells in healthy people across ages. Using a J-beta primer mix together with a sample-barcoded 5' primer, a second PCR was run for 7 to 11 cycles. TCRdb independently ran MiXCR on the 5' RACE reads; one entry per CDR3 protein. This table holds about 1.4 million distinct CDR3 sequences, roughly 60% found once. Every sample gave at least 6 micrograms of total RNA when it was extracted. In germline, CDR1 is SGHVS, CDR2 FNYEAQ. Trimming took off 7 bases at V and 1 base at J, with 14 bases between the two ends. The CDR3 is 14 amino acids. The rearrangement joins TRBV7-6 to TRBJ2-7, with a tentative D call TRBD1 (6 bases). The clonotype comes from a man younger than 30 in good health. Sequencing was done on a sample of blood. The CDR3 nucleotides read TGTGCCAGCACCGCTCTGGGACATTCCTACGAGCAGTACTTC. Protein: CASTALGHSYEQYF.